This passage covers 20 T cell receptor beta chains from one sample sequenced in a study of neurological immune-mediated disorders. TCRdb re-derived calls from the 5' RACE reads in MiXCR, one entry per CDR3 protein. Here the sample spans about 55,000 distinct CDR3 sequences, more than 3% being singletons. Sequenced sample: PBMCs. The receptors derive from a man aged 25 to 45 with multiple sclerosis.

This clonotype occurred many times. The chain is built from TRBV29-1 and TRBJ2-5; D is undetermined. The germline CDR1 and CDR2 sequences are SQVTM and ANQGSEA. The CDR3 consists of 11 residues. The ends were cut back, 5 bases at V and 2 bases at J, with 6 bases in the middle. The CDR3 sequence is CSVLIQETQYF. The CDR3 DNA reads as TGCAGCGTTCTAATTCAAGAGACCCAGTACTTC.

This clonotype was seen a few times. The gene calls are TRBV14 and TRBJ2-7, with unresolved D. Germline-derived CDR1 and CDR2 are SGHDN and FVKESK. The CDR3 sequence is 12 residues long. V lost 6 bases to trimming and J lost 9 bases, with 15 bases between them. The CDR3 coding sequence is TGTGCCAGCAGTCGTGGACCTGTTGGGCAGTACTTC. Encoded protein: CASSRGPVGQYF.

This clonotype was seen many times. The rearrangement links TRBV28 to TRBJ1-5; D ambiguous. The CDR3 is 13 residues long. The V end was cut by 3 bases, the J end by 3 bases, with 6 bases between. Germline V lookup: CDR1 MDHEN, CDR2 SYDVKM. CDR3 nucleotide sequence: TGTGCCAGCAGTTTTAATCTCAATCAGCCCCAGCATTTT. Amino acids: CASSFNLNQPQHF. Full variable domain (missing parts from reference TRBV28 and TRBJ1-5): DVKVTQSSRYLVKRTGEKVFLECVQDMDHENMFWYRQDPGLGLRLIYFSYDVKMKEKGDIPEGYSVSREKKERFSLILESASTNQTSMYLCASSFNLNQPQHFGDGTRLSIL.

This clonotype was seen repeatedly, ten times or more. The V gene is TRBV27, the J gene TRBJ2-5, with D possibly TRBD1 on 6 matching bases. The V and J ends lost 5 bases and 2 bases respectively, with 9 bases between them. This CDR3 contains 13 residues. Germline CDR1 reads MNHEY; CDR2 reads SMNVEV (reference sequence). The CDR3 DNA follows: TGTGCCAGCAGTGGGACATATCAAGAGACCCAGTACTTC. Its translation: CASSGTYQETQYF.

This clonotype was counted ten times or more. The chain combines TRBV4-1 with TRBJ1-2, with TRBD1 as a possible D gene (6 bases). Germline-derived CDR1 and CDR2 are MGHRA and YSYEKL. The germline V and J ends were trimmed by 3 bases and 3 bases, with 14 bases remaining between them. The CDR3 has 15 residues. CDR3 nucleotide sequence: TGCGCCAGCAGCCAGATGGGGTCAGGGGACTATGGCTACACCTTC. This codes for CASSQMGSGDYGYTF.

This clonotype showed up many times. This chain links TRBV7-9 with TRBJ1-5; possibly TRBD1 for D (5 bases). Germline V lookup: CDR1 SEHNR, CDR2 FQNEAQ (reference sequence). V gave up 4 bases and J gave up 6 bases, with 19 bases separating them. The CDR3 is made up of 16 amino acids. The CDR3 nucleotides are TGTGCCAGCAGCTCCTACCGGGGAGGGGACGGTCAGCCCCAGCATTTT. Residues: CASSSYRGGDGQPQHF.

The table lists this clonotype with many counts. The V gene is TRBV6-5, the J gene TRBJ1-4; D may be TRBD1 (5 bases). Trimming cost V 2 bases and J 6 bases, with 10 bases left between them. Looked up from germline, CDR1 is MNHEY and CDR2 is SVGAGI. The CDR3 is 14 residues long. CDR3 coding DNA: TGTGCCAGCAGTTACCTCGGGGGGGATGAAAAACTGTTTTTT. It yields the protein CASSYLGGDEKLFF.

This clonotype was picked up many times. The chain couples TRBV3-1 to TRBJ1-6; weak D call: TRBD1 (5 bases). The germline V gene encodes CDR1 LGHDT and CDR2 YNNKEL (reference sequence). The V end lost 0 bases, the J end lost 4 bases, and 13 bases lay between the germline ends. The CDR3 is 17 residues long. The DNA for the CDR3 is TGTGCCAGCAGCCAAGAACAGGAGTCCTTTTATAATTCACCCCTCCACTTT. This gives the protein CASSQEQESFYNSPLHF.

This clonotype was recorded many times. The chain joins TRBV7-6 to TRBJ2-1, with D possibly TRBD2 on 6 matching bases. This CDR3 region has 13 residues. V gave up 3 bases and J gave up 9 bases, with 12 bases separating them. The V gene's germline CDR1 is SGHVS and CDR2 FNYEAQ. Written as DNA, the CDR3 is TGTGCCAGCAGCTTTGGAGGGATCGGTGAGCAGTTCTTC. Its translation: CASSFGGIGEQFF.

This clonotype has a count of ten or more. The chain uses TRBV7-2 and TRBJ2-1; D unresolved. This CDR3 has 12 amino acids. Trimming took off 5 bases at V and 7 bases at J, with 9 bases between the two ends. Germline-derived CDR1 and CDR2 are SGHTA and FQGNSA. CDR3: CASSPRTNEQFF. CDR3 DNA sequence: TGTGCCAGCAGCCCCCGGACGAATGAGCAGTTCTTC.

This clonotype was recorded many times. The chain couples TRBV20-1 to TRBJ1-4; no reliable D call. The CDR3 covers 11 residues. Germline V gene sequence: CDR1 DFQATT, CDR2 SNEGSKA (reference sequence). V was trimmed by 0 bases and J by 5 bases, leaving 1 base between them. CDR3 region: CSARENEKLFF. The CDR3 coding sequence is TGCAGTGCTAGAGAGAATGAAAAACTGTTTTTT.

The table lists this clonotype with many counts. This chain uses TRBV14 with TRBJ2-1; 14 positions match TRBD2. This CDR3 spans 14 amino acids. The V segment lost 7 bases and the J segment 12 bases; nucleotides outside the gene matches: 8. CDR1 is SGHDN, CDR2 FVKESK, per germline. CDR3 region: CASKRLAGGIGQFF. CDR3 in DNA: TGTGCCAGCAAAAGACTAGCGGGAGGGATCGGGCAGTTCTTC.

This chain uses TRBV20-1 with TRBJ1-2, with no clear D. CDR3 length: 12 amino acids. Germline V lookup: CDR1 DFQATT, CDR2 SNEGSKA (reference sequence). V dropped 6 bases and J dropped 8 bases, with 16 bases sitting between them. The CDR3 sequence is CSAPLGYWGYTF. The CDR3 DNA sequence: TGCAGTGCCCCCTTGGGGTATTGGGGCTACACCTTC.

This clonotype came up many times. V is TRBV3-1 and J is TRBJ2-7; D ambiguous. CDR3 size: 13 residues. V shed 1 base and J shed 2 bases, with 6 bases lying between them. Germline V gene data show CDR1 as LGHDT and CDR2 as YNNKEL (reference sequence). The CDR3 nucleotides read TGTGCCAGCAGCCAAGGGCTGGCCTACGAGCAGTACTTC. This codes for CASSQGLAYEQYF.

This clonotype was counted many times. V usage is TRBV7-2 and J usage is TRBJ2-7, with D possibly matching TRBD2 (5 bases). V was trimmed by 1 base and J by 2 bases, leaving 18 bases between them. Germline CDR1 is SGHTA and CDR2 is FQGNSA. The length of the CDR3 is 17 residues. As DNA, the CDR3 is TGTGCCAGCAGCTTAGATGGAGTCGGGGTCCTGGCCTACGAGCAGTACTTC. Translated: CASSLDGVGVLAYEQYF.

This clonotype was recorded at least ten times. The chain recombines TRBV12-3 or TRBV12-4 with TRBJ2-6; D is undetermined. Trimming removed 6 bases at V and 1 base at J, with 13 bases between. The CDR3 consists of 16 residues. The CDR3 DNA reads TGTGCCAGCAGACTCCCCTTTTATTCTGGGGCCAACGTCCTGACTTTC. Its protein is CASRLPFYSGANVLTF.

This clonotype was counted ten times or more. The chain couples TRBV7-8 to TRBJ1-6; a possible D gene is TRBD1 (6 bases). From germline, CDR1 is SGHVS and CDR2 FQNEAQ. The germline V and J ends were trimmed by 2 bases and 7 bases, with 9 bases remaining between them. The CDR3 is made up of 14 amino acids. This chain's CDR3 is CASSLFQGNSPLHF. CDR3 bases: TGTGCCAGCAGCTTATTCCAGGGGAATTCACCCCTCCACTTT.

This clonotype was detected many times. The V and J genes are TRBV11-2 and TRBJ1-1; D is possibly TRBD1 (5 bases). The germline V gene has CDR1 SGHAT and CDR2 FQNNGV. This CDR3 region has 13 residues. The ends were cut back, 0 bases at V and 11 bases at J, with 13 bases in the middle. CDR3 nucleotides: TGTGCCAGCAGCTTAGATCGTGGGGCGAGGGCTTTCTTT. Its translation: CASSLDRGARAFF.

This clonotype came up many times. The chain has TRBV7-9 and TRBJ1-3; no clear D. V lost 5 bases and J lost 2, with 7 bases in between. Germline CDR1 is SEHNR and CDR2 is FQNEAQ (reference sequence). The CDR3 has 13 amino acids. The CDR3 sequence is CASSAEPGNTIYF. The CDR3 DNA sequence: TGTGCCAGCAGCGCGGAGCCTGGAAACACCATATATTTT.

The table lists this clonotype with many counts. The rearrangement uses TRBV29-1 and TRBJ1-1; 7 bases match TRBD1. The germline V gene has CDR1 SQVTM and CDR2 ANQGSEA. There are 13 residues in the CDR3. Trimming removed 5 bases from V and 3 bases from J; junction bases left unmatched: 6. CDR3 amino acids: CSVRTGADTEAFF. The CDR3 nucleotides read TGCAGCGTTCGAACAGGGGCAGACACTGAAGCTTTCTTT.